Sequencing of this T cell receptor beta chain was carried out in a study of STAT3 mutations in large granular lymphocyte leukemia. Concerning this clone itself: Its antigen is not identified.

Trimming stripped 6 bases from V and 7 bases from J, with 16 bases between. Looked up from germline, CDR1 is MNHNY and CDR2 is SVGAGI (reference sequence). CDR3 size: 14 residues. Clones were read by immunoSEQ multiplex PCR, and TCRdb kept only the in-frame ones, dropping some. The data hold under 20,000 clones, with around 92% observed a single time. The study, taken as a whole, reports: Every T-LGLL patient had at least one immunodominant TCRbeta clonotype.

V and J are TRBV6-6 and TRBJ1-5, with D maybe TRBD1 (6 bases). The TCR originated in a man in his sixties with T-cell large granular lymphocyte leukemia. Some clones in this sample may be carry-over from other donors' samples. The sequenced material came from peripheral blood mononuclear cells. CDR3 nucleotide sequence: TGTGCCAGCAGGGGGGGCGGGGTCAACCAGCCCCAGCATTTT. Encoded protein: CASRGGGVNQPQHF.